The 11 T cell receptor beta chains in this list originate from one sample, sequenced in a study of T cells in Graves' hyperthyroidism and ophthalmopathy. Template material for amplifying TCR beta CDR3 regions consisted of RNA transcripts. TCR CDR3 regions were first amplified by RT-PCR with HTBI primers. TCRdb re-called the multiplex PCR reads with MiXCR, one entry per CDR3 protein. The table includes about 380,000 distinct CDR3 sequences, around 13% detected once. The sequenced material came from blood. The receptor source for this set is a woman aged 55-69 years with Graves' hyperthyroidism.

The chain links TRBV11-3 to TRBJ2-1, with a possible D match to TRBD1 (6 bases). The germline V gene encodes CDR1 SGHNT and CDR2 YENEEA. The germline V and J ends were trimmed by 2 bases and 4 bases, with 15 bases remaining between them. This CDR3 has 16 amino acids. The CDR3, as DNA: TGTGCCAGCAGCTTAACGAGGGACACGAGATACAATGAGCAGTTCTTC. Its translation: CASSLTRDTRYNEQFF.

This clonotype turned up a few times. The J gene is TRBJ2-2, the V gene TRBV6-4; D may be TRBD1 (6 bases). CDR1 is MRHNA, CDR2 SNTAGT, per germline. The CDR3 extends over 17 amino acids. V lost 7 bases, J lost 1 base, and 19 bases lay in between. In DNA form, the CDR3 reads TGTGCCAGCACAGGGAGCAGAGGGGGAGTGAACACCGGGGAGCTGTTTTTT. Residues: CASTGSRGGVNTGELFF.

Concerning this clonotype itself: A read error is possible here, since a much larger clone lies one base away. This sequence joins TRBV24-1 and TRBJ2-7, with a possible D match to TRBD1 (5 bases). V was trimmed by 3 bases and J by 2 bases, leaving 10 bases between them. The germline V gene has CDR1 KGHDR and CDR2 SFDVKD. The CDR3 contains 14 residues. The CDR3 DNA sequence: TGTGCCACCAGTGATGGGGCGACCACCTACGAGCAGTACTTC. This sequence encodes CATSDGATTYEQYF.

This clonotype has a count of ten or more. The chain couples TRBV20-1 to TRBJ2-7; D is possibly TRBD2 (6 bases). V lost 0 bases to trimming and J lost 0 bases, with 12 bases between them. Per germline, CDR1 DFQATT and CDR2 SNEGSKA (reference sequence). The CDR3 totals 15 residues. The CDR3, as DNA: TGCAGTGCTAGAGATGTAGGGCGGGACTCCTACGAGCAGTACTTC. This sequence encodes CSARDVGRDSYEQYF.

The rearrangement links TRBV20-1 to TRBJ2-3; 10 bases are a match to TRBD2. CDR1 and CDR2 from the germline V gene are DFQATT and SNEGSKA (reference sequence). The V segment lost 7 bases and the J segment 1 base; nucleotides outside the gene matches: 2. CDR3 length equals 13 residues. The CDR3 DNA reads TGCAGTGGAGGACTAGCGGGCACAGATACGCAGTATTTT. It translates to CSGGLAGTDTQYF.

The chain recombines TRBV9 with TRBJ2-6; D possibly corresponds to TRBD2 (5 bases). Deletions cut 0 bases from V and 0 bases from J, with 16 bases between. CDR3 length: 19 amino acids. CDR1 and CDR2 from the germline V gene are SGDLS and YYNGEE. For the CDR3, the DNA is TGTGCCAGCAGCGTAGGACTACCGGGGAGTAGCTCTGGGGCCAACGTCCTGACTTTC. It yields the protein CASSVGLPGSSSGANVLTF.

This clonotype occurred a few times. This rearrangement joins TRBV25-1 to TRBJ1-1; no reliable D call. CDR1 and CDR2 from the germline V gene are MGHDK and SYGVNS. Trimming removed 3 bases from V and 8 bases from J, with 10 bases in between. The CDR3 loop spans 12 amino acids. CDR3 DNA sequence: TGTGCCAGCAGTGATATGGGGTTAGAAGCTTTCTTT. Its protein product is CASSDMGLEAFF.

This clonotype appeared many times. This rearrangement joins TRBV5-1 to TRBJ2-1; TRBD1 matches at 7 bases. CDR1 is SGHRS and CDR2 is YFSETQ in the germline V gene. The CDR3 has 13 residues. With V trimmed by 2 bases and J by 5 bases, 1 base remained unmatched. This CDR3 is CASSLQGNNEQFF. For the CDR3, the DNA is TGCGCCAGCAGCTTACAGGGGAACAATGAGCAGTTCTTC.

This clonotype occurred many times. The chain is built from TRBV5-5 and TRBJ1-1; tentatively, D is TRBD1 (6 bases). CDR3 size: 14 residues. In germline, CDR1 is SGHKS, CDR2 YYEKEE (reference sequence). V lost 4 bases and J 5 bases, leaving 15 bases between the germline ends. The DNA of the CDR3 is TGTGCCAGCAGCCGCTTGAGGGGGAATACTGAAGCTTTCTTT. This sequence encodes CASSRLRGNTEAFF.

This clonotype came up many times. The V and J genes are TRBV15 and TRBJ2-7, with 7 bases matching TRBD2. With V trimmed by 4 bases and J by 6 bases, 9 bases remained unmatched. This CDR3 has 14 residues. The germline CDR1 and CDR2 sequences are LNHNV and YYDKDF (reference sequence). CDR3 nucleotides: TGTGCCACCAGCATTGGGGGGGACGGTCGCGAGCAGTACTTC. As protein: CATSIGGDGREQYF.

This clonotype was seen ten or more times. This chain connects TRBV28 to TRBJ2-3; 7 bases align to TRBD2. CDR3 length: 16 residues. Germline trimming cut 8 bases from V and 4 bases from J; bases unmatched to any gene: 15. The germline V gene encodes CDR1 MDHEN and CDR2 SYDVKM. CDR3 loop: CASSRRTGGTADTQYF. DNA of the CDR3: TGTGCCAGCTCGCGTCGTACGGGAGGTACTGCAGATACGCAGTATTTT.